This T cell receptor (beta chain) appears in the sequencing data of a study of CD8 T cells in ankylosing spondylitis. Quantitative 5'-RACE with molecular barcodes produced the TCR beta libraries. TCRdb analysed the 5' RACE reads with MiXCR anew, one entry per CDR3 protein. The table lists 300,000 to 400,000 distinct CDR3 sequences, approximately 14% of them singletons, with about 1% in the top ten. With 3 bases removed from V and 3 bases from J, the gap between germline ends came to 9 bases. The CDR3 covers 13 residues. Whole-study findings and limits: Certain motif variants had earlier been reported in reactive arthritis synovial fluid and blood. As reported, disease-linked clones showed significant enrichment in matched ankylosing spondylitis synovial fluid. Blood of patients with ankylosing spondylitis appeared to be characterized by a TCR beta motif of about eight highly homologous variants.

On this clonotype itself: What it binds is unknown.

This clonotype was obtained from a male donor with ankylosing spondylitis or in good health (not recorded which). This sequence joins TRBV12-3 or TRBV12-4 and TRBJ2-7, with D unclear. The specimen was blood, either unsorted or a sorted T cell fraction (not recorded which). CDR3 amino acids: CASSFGGHYEQYF. DNA of the CDR3: TGTGCCAGCAGTTTCGGTGGGCACTACGAGCAGTACTTC.